This entry features one T cell receptor beta chain sequence. Trimming removed 6 bases from V and 4 bases from J; junction bases left unmatched: 9. CDR3 length: 15 amino acids. CDR1 is SGHVS and CDR2 is FNYEAQ in the germline V gene. The sample is drawn from a study of blood T cell repertoires in COVID-19. Assay used: immunoSEQ multiplex PCR; TCRdb lists only in-frame clones, some missing. Of about 220,000 clones listed, 82% are singletons. Specimen: PBMCs or T cells enriched from blood (not recorded which). The V and J genes are TRBV7-6 and TRBJ2-7, with TRBD2 matching over 10 bases. The sequence came from a woman aged 55 to 70 who had recovered from COVID-19. The CDR3 DNA reads as TGTGCCAGCAGACAGGACCTAGCGGGAGATTACGAGCAGTACTTC. Residues: CASRQDLAGDYEQYF.